The rows below give T cell receptor beta chains drawn from one sample of a study of T cells in Graves' hyperthyroidism and ophthalmopathy. MiXCR, applied by TCRdb to the multiplex PCR reads, yields one record per CDR3 protein. Among fewer than 500,000 distinct CDR3 sequences listed, approximately 15% were seen once. Sequencing was done on a sample of blood. Every receptor here comes from a man under 40 with Graves' hyperthyroidism that later progressed to Graves' ophthalmopathy. The CDR3 runs from the conserved cysteine through the conserved F or W. The D gene is left open where the match is weak. The size of a clone is reported for some rows only, either as once, few or many, or as a class for expanded clones.

>-|many|TRBV5-1|15|TRBJ1-1
TGCGCCAGCCGACCACCGATAGGGGTTGTGCCTGAAGCTTTCTTT
CASRPPIGVVPEAFF
>-|few|TRBV3-1|16|TRBJ1-4
TGTGCCAGCAGAGACGGACGGCTAGCAACTAATGAAAAACTGTTTTTT
CASRDGRLATNEKLFF
>-|many|TRBV12-3/TRBV12-4|16|TRBJ1-6
TGTGCCAGCAGTCCGACAGGAGCGTCCTATAATTCACCCCTCCACTTT
CASSPTGASYNSPLHF
>TRBD2|-|TRBV10-3|14|TRBJ2-1
TGTGCCATCAGTGAAGCGGGGGGGCCTCGGGAGCAGTTCTTC
CAISEAGGPREQFF
>TRBD1|-|TRBV7-9|17|TRBJ1-5
TGTGCCAGCAGCTCAACAGGGGGCCTAGGAGGGAATCAGCCCCAGCATTTT
CASSSTGGLGGNQPQHF
>TRBD1|-|TRBV27|15|TRBJ1-2
TGTGCCAGCAGTCGGACAGGGGGGGCTAACTATGGCTACACCTTC
CASSRTGGANYGYTF
>-|many|TRBV2|8|TRBJ1-2
TGTGCCGGGAGGGGCTACACCTTC
CAGRGYTF
>-|many|TRBV13|16|TRBJ2-5
TGTGCCAGCAGCCCCAACGCAGCGATAGTAAAAGAGACCCAGTACTTC
CASSPNAAIVKETQYF
>-|-|TRBV6-1|12|TRBJ2-7
TGTGCCACCAAGGAGCTTCCCTACGAGCAGTACTTC
CATKELPYEQYF
>-|many|TRBV27|16|TRBJ1-3
TGTGCCAGCAGCCGCTCGGGACGGCGTGCGGGAAACACCATATATTTT
CASSRSGRRAGNTIYF
>-|-|TRBV3-1|14|TRBJ1-1
TGTGCCAGCAGCCTTGCAAACGTTCGGACTGAAGCTTTCTTT
CASSLANVRTEAFF
>-|many|TRBV13|16|TRBJ2-3
TGTGCCAGCAGCCTTGGAGTACCCCCAAGCACAGATACGCAGTATTTT
CASSLGVPPSTDTQYF
>TRBD1|-|TRBV13|16|TRBJ2-5
TGTGCCAGCAGCACCGAGGGGGCCTCGGGCCAAGAGACCCAGTACTTC
CASSTEGASGQETQYF
>-|many|TRBV20-1|14|TRBJ1-5
TGCAGTGCTAGAGATTGGCGGAGAAATCAGCCCCAGCATTTT
CSARDWRRNQPQHF